Following are 20 T cell receptor beta chains from one sample sequenced in a study of post-analysis software for immune sequencing data. TCR beta cDNA libraries had unique molecular identifiers. TCRdb re-called the PCR reads with MiXCR, one entry per CDR3 protein. The sample records a few hundred thousand distinct CDR3 sequences, 30% to 40% being singletons. These receptors' targets are unknown. Whole-study findings and limits: Patients showed TRBV5-6, TRBV5-1 and TRBV20-1 among 4 or 5 TRBV segments more frequent than in controls.

Sequencing used blood. The receptor source for this set is a girl between 2 and 17 years old with multiple sclerosis.

The chain employs TRBV21-1 and TRBJ1-2; the listed D gene, TRBD1, was not tested against the DNA. TRBV21-1 is annotated as a pseudogene. The length of the CDR3 is 17 residues. In DNA form, the CDR3 reads TGTGCCAGCAGCAAAGCGCTTTCGGGACAGGGATCCTATGGCTACACCTTC. This sequence encodes CASSKALSGQGSYGYTF.

The chain joins TRBV12-3 or TRBV12-4 to TRBJ2-5; tentative D call: TRBD2 (7 bases). The CDR3 has 15 residues. The V end lost 6 bases, the J end lost 0 bases, and 14 bases lay between the germline ends. The CDR3 sequence is CASRRKGGDQETQYF. CDR3 in DNA: TGTGCCAGCAGACGGAAGGGGGGGGACCAAGAGACCCAGTACTTC.

In nucleotides, the CDR3 is TGTGCCAGCAGCCAAAGGCGGTCCCAAGAGACCCAGTACTTC. Its translation: CASSQRRSQETQYF. The rearrangement links TRBV3-1 to TRBJ2-5; D is uncertain. This CDR3 has 14 residues. V was pared by 2 bases and J by 1 base, with 8 bases between. CDR1 is LGHDT and CDR2 is YNNKEL in the germline V gene (reference sequence).

The chain couples TRBV5-1 to TRBJ2-7, with 11 positions matching TRBD2. J was trimmed by 2 bases and V by 0 bases; bases with no gene match: 7. This CDR3 contains 17 residues. In germline, CDR1 is SGHRS, CDR2 YFSETQ. The CDR3 region is CASSLATSGARPYEQYF. The CDR3 bases are TGCGCCAGCAGCTTGGCGACTAGCGGGGCTCGTCCCTACGAGCAGTACTTC. The full variable domain, rest sourced from reference TRBV5-1 and TRBJ2-7, is KAGVTQTPRYLIKTRGQQVTLSCSPISGHRSVSWYQQTPGQGLQFLFEYFSETQRNKGNFPGRFSGRQFSNSRSEMNVSTLELGDSALYLCASSLATSGARPYEQYFGPGTRLTVT.

V and J are TRBV6-2 or TRBV6-3 and TRBJ2-5; 7 bases are a match to TRBD2. The last part of the DNA fits TRBJ2-7 better; the J call may be wrong. CDR3 length: 18 amino acids. In germline, CDR1 is MNHEY, CDR2 SVGEGT. The CDR3 reads CASSYSSHLAVVGYEQYF. CDR3 nucleotides: TGTGCCAGCAGTTACTCGAGCCACCTAGCGGTGGTGGGCTACGAGCAGTACTTC.

The chain is built from TRBV20-1 and TRBJ2-5; TRBD2 matches 8 bases. This CDR3 comprises 14 residues. CDR1 and CDR2 (germline): DFQATT, SNEGSKA (reference sequence). V was clipped by 5 bases and J by 3 bases; unmatched bases: 8. The CDR3 reads CSAGGGTREETQYF. In nucleotides, the CDR3 is TGCAGTGCTGGGGGGGGGACTAGGGAAGAGACCCAGTACTTC.

This clonotype was picked up a small number of times. The DNA of the CDR3 is TGCGCCAGCAGCCCGATGGGACAGGGTAGGAATGAGCAGTTCTTC. Translation gives CASSPMGQGRNEQFF. The chain combines TRBV5-1 with TRBJ2-1, with TRBD1 identical over 9 bases. The trim removed 4 bases at V and 7 bases at J, leaving 9 bases unmatched. This CDR3 has 15 residues. Germline values: CDR1 SGHRS, CDR2 YFSETQ.

The chain is built from TRBV20-1 and TRBJ2-5; D is undetermined. Deletions cut 0 bases from V and 0 bases from J, with 11 bases between. From germline, CDR1 is DFQATT and CDR2 SNEGSKA (reference sequence). The CDR3 covers 15 residues. CDR3 sequence reads: CSARDSEVYQETQYF. CDR3 nucleotide sequence: TGCAGTGCTAGAGACAGCGAAGTATACCAAGAGACCCAGTACTTC.

This clonotype showed up just a few times. This rearrangement joins TRBV20-1 to TRBJ2-3; D gene unclear. V was shortened by 1 base and J by 2 bases, with 7 bases between the two germline ends. The CDR3 spans 13 residues. Germline-derived CDR1 and CDR2 are DFQATT and SNEGSKA (reference sequence). CDR3 in DNA: TGCAGTGCTAGAGTGAGCCTCACAGATACGCAGTATTTT. Its translation: CSARVSLTDTQYF.

In its sample, this clonotype was seen a few times. The chain links TRBV5-1 to TRBJ2-5, with D tentatively TRBD1 or TRBD2 (5 bases each). The CDR3 loop spans 14 amino acids. Germline CDR1 is SGHRS and CDR2 is YFSETQ. V lost 4 bases, J lost 3 bases, and 13 bases lay in between. The CDR3 DNA reads TGCGCCAGCAGCGCCGGGACGGGGAAAGAGACCCAGTACTTC. Its translation is CASSAGTGKETQYF.

This clonotype was picked up a small number of times. The chain recombines TRBV12-3 or TRBV12-4 with TRBJ1-4; D is undetermined. The CDR3 consists of 14 residues. V lost 8 bases, J lost 2 bases, and 12 bases lay in between. CDR3 sequence reads: CASAWLGTNEKLFF. In DNA, the CDR3 is TGTGCCAGCGCCTGGCTGGGGACTAATGAAAAACTGTTTTTT.

The V call is TRBV28, the J call TRBJ2-3; D uncertain. V was shortened by 5 bases and J by 2 bases, with 11 bases between the two germline ends. CDR3 length: 14 residues. Germline CDR1 is MDHEN and CDR2 is SYDVKM. This CDR3 reads CASSPLRITDTQYF. The CDR3 DNA sequence: TGTGCCAGCAGTCCATTGCGGATCACAGATACGCAGTATTTT.

The chain links TRBV4-1 to TRBJ1-1; TRBD1 is a possible D gene (5 bases). With 7 bases removed from V and 4 bases from J, the gap between germline ends came to 16 bases. CDR1 is MGHRA, CDR2 YSYEKL, per germline. This CDR3 region has 14 residues. CDR3 nucleotides: TGCGCCAGCACCCGGGAGGGGACGGGCACTGAAGCTTTCTTT. This sequence encodes CASTREGTGTEAFF.

CDR3 in amino acids: CSAIPGLMAGLMNTEAFF. The CDR3 DNA is TGCAGTGCTATACCCGGACTCATGGCCGGGTTGATGAACACTGAAGCTTTCTTT. The V call is TRBV20-1, the J call TRBJ1-1; unclear D gene. Germline CDR1 and CDR2: DFQATT and SNEGSKA (reference sequence). Trimming removed 4 bases from V and 0 bases from J, with 24 bases in between. This CDR3 is 18 amino acids long.

This clonotype appeared a few times. V is TRBV27 and J is TRBJ1-2; tentative D call: TRBD1 (5 bases). Germline-derived CDR1 and CDR2 are MNHEY and SMNVEV (reference sequence). Trimming removed 8 bases at V and 5 bases at J, with 9 bases between. The CDR3 is made up of 11 amino acids. This CDR3 is CASGWGYGYTF. The CDR3, as DNA: TGTGCCAGCGGGTGGGGGTATGGCTACACCTTC.

This clonotype was seen a handful of times. V is TRBV5-1 and J is TRBJ2-7, with D unresolved. This CDR3 contains 12 residues. Germline CDR1 is SGHRS and CDR2 is YFSETQ. Trimming removed 0 bases from V and 7 bases from J, with 8 bases in between. CDR3 in amino acids: CASSLANGEQYF. CDR3 nucleotides: TGCGCCAGCAGCTTGGCCAATGGGGAGCAGTACTTC.

This clonotype showed up just a few times. The V and J genes are TRBV5-1 and TRBJ2-1, with 10 bases fitting TRBD2. Germline loops: CDR1 SGHRS, CDR2 YFSETQ. The CDR3 is 15 amino acids. V was pared by 4 bases and J by 5 bases, with 6 bases of the junction left unmatched. The CDR3 protein is CASSPELAGHNEQFF. CDR3 DNA: TGCGCCAGCAGCCCGGAACTAGCGGGGCACAATGAGCAGTTCTTC.

The gene calls are TRBV20-1 and TRBJ1-1; maybe TRBD1 (6 bases). This CDR3 spans 15 amino acids. CDR1 and CDR2 (germline): DFQATT, SNEGSKA (reference sequence). The ends were cut back, 0 bases at V and 1 base at J, with 12 bases in the middle. The CDR3 spells CSARDLWTANTEAFF. In nucleotides, the CDR3 is TGCAGTGCTAGAGATTTGTGGACAGCGAACACTGAAGCTTTCTTT.

This clonotype turned up a few times. The chain uses TRBV6-4 and TRBJ1-1; 10 bases fit TRBD1. V shed 8 bases and J 5 bases; nucleotides not matched to a gene: 5. From germline, CDR1 is MRHNA and CDR2 SNTAGT. This CDR3 is 13 amino acids long. Here the CDR3 DNA reads TGTGCCAGCCGGGACAGGGGAGGGACTGAAGCTTTCTTT. Its translation is CASRDRGGTEAFF.

This clonotype was picked up a small number of times. This chain links TRBV5-1 with TRBJ2-7; either TRBD1 or TRBD2 may fit D (5 bases each). Deletions cut 0 bases from V and 7 bases from J, with 14 bases between. The germline CDR1 and CDR2 sequences are SGHRS and YFSETQ. The CDR3 sequence is 14 residues long. In DNA form, the CDR3 reads TGCGCCAGCAGCTTGGCCGGGACCGAGGGAGAGCAGTACTTC. This gives the protein CASSLAGTEGEQYF.